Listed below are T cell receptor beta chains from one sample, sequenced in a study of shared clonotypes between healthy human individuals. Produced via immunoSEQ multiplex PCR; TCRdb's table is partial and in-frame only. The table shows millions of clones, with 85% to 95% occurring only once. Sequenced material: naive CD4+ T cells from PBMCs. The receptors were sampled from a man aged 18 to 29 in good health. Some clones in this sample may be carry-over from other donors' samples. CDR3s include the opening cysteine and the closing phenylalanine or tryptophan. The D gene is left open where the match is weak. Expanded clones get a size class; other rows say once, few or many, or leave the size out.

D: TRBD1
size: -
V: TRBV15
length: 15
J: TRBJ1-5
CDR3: CATSTRTGGNQPQHF
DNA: TGTGCCACCAGCACCCGGACAGGGGGCAATCAGCCCCAGCATTTT

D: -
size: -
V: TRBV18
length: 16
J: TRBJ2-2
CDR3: CASSLTTGANTGELFF
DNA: TGTGCCAGCTCGCTGACTACAGGAGCGAACACCGGGGAGCTGTTTTTT

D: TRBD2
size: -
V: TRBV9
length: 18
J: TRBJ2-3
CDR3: CASSGIPSGRLRTDTQYF
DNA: TGTGCCAGCAGCGGGATACCCAGCGGGAGGCTTCGCACAGATACGCAGTATTTT

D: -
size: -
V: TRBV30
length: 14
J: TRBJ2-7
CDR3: CACLRTAFSYEQYF
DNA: TGTGCCTGCCTACGGACGGCTTTCTCCTACGAGCAGTACTTC

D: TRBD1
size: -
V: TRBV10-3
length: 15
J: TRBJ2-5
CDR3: CAIARTGGLGETQYF
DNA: TGTGCCATCGCGAGGACAGGGGGCCTTGGAGAGACCCAGTACTTC

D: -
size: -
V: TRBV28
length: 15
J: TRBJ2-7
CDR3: CASSLAAAGGGEQYF
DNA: TGTGCCAGCAGTTTAGCCGCGGCAGGAGGAGGCGAGCAGTACTTC

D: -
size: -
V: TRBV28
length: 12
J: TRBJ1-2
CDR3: CASTKDSYGYTF
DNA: TGTGCCAGCACCAAAGACAGCTATGGCTACACCTTC

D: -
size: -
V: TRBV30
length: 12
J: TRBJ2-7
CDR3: CAWLGGEYEQYF
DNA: TGTGCCTGGCTCGGGGGAGAGTACGAGCAGTACTTC

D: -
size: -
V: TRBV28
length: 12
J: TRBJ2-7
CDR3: CASSTVPYEQYF
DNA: TGTGCCAGCAGTACCGTTCCCTACGAGCAGTACTTC

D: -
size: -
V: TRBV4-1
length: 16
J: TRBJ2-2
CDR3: CASSQGVQANTGELFF
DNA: TGCGCCAGCAGCCAAGGGGTACAGGCGAACACCGGGGAGCTGTTTTTT

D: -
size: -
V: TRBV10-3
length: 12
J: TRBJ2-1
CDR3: CAISELANEQFF
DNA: TGTGCCATCAGTGAGTTGGCAAATGAGCAGTTCTTC

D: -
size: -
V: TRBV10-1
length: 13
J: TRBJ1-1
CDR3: CASSDRGTTEAFF
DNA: TGCGCCAGCAGTGATCGGGGGACCACTGAAGCTTTCTTT

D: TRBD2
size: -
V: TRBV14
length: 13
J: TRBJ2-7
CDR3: CASSRFGGGEQYF
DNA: TGTGCCAGCAGCCGGTTCGGGGGGGGCGAGCAGTACTTC

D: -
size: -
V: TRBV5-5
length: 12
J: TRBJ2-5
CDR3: CASGRGQETQYF
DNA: TGTGCCAGCGGTCGGGGGCAAGAGACCCAGTACTTC

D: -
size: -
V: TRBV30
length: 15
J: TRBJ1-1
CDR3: CAWSAASGMNTEAFF
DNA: TGTGCCTGGAGTGCGGCTTCGGGGATGAACACTGAAGCTTTCTTT

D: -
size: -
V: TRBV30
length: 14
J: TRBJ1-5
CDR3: CAWSVVTAGQPQHF
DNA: TGTGCCTGGAGTGTGGTGACCGCCGGTCAGCCCCAGCATTTT

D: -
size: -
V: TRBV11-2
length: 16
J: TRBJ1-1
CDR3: CASSPSSGTPNTEAFF
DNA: TGTGCCAGCAGCCCAAGTTCCGGGACACCGAACACTGAAGCTTTCTTT

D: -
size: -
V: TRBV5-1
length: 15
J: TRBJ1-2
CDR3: CASSLANQGSMGYTF
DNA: TGCGCCAGTAGCTTGGCCAACCAGGGTAGTATGGGCTACACCTTC

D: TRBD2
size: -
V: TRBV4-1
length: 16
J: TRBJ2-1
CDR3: CASSQVSLAGVPEQFF
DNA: TGCGCCAGCAGCCAAGTTAGCCTAGCGGGAGTGCCTGAGCAGTTCTTC

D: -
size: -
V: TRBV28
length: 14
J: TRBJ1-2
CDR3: CASSPRGFRFGYTF
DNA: TGTGCCAGCAGCCCCCGGGGGTTTCGATTTGGCTACACCTTC

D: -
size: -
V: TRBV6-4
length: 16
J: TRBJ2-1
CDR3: CASSAVPGSSYNEQFF
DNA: TGTGCCAGCAGTGCAGTTCCTGGAAGCTCCTACAATGAGCAGTTCTTC

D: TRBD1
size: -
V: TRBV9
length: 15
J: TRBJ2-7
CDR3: CASSARGTGASEQYF
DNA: TGTGCCAGCAGCGCCAGGGGGACAGGGGCCTCCGAGCAGTACTTC

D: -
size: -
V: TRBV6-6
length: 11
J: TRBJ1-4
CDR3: CASSYQGQSFF
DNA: TGTGCCAGCAGTTATCAGGGGCAGTCGTTTTTT

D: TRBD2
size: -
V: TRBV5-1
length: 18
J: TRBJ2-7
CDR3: CASSLGPIASGSSYEQYF
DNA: TGCGCCAGCAGCTTAGGGCCGATAGCTAGCGGTAGCTCCTACGAGCAGTACTTC

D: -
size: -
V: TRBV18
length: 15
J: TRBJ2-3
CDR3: CASSPRGLPPDTQYF
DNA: TGTGCCAGCTCACCACGAGGTCTCCCCCCAGATACGCAGTATTTT

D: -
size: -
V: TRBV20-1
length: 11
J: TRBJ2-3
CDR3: CSARLTDTQYF
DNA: TGCAGTGCTAGATTGACAGATACGCAGTATTTT

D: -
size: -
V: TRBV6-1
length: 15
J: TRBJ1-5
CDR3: CASRPLGGSNQPQHF
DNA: TGTGCCAGCAGGCCCCTGGGCGGGAGCAATCAGCCCCAGCATTTT

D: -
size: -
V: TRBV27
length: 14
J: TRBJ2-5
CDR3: CASSQDTRRETQYF
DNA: TGTGCCAGCAGTCAAGATACGCGTCGGGAGACCCAGTACTTC

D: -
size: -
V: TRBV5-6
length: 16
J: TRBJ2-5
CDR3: CASIKRGSSYQETQYF
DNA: TGTGCCAGCATCAAAAGAGGATCTAGTTACCAAGAGACCCAGTACTTC

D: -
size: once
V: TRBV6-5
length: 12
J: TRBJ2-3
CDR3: CASISNADTQYF
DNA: TGTGCCAGCATCTCAAATGCCGATACGCAGTATTTT

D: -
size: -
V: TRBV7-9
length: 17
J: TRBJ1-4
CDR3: CASSLASSSATNEKLFF
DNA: TGTGCCAGCAGCTTAGCGTCGTCGTCAGCAACTAATGAAAAACTGTTTTTT

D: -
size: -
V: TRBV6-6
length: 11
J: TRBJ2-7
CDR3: CASRGTPGQYF
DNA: TGTGCCAGCAGAGGGACTCCCGGGCAGTACTTC

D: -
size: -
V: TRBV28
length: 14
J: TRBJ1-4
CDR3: CASSLLGTRFKLFF
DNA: TGTGCCAGCAGTTTACTTGGAACCCGCTTCAAACTGTTTTTT

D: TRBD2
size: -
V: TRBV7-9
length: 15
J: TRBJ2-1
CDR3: CASSRGTSGSNEQFF
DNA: TGTGCCAGCAGCCGAGGGACTAGCGGGAGCAATGAGCAGTTCTTC

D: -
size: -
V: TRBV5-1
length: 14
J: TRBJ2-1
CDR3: CASSPTGSYNEQFF
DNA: TGCGCCAGCAGTCCGACAGGTTCCTACAATGAGCAGTTCTTC

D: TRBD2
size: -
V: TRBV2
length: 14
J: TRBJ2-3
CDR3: CASSGNGRIDTQYF
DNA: TGTGCCAGCAGTGGTAACGGGAGGATCGATACGCAGTATTTT

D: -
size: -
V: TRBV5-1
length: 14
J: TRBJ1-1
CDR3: CASSPPLRGTEAFF
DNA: TGCGCCAGCAGCCCCCCCCTACGAGGGACTGAAGCTTTCTTT

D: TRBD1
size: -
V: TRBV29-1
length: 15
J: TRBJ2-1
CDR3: CSAADRVRTYNEQFF
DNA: TGCAGCGCCGCGGACAGGGTTAGAACCTACAATGAGCAGTTCTTC

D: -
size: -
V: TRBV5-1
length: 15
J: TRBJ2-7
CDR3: CASSLVGDNRHEQYF
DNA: TGCGCCAGCAGCTTGGTAGGAGACAATCGACACGAGCAGTACTTC

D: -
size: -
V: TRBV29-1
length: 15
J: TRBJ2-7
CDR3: CSATLGQRSSYEQYF
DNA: TGCAGCGCAACCCTTGGACAGAGAAGCTCCTACGAGCAGTACTTC

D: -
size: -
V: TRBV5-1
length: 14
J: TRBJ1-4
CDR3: CASSLGQPGEKLFF
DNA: TGCGCCAGCAGCTTGGGGCAGCCTGGGGAAAAACTGTTTTTT

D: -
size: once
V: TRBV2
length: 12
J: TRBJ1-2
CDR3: CASIGGEYGYTF
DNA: TGTGCCAGCATCGGCGGAGAATATGGCTACACCTTC

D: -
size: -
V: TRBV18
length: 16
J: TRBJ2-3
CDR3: CASSLMDPRSTDTQYF
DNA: TGTGCCAGCTCCCTAATGGACCCTCGTAGCACAGATACGCAGTATTTT

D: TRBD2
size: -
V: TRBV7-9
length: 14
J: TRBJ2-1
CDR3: CASSSGTSGGEQFF
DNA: TGTGCCAGCAGCTCGGGGACTAGCGGGGGTGAGCAGTTCTTC

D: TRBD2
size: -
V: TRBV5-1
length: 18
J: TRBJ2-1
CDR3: CASSLAHGGTSGRNEQFF
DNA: TGCGCCAGCAGCTTGGCTCATGGTGGAACTAGCGGGAGGAATGAGCAGTTCTTC

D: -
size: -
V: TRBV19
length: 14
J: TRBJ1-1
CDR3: CASSIARRNTEAFF
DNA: TGTGCCAGTAGTATAGCAAGGAGGAACACTGAAGCTTTCTTT